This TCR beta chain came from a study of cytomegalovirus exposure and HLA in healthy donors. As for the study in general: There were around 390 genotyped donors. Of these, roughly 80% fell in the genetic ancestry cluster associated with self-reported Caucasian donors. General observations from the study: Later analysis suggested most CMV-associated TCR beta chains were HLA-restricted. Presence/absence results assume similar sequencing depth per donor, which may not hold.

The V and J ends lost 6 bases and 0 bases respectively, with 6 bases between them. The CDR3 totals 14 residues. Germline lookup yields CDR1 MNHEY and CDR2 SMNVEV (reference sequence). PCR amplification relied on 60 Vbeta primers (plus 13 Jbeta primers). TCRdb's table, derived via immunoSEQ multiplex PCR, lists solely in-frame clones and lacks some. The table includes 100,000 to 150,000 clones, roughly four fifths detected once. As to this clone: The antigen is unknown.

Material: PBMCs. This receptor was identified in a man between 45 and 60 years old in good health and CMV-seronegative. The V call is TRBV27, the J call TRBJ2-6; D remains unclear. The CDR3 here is CASSYRSGANVLTF. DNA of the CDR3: TGTGCCAGCAGCTACCGCTCTGGGGCCAACGTCCTGACTTTC.